Given below is one TCR beta chain in context. By its share of the sample, this clonotype is medium-sized (0.01 to 0.1%). No cognate antigen has been identified for it. Base qualities are not at hand, and no much larger clone is one base apart. This specimen comes from a study of T cell repertoires in cytomegalovirus infection (dated by TCRdb to the late 2010s). For the wider study: Donor HLA type was relevant to the analysis, because carriage of CMV infection together with the matching HLA type was indicated by public TCR beta signatures.

CDR1 and CDR2 (SGHTA, FQGTGA) derive from the germline V gene. Trimming at the junction amounts to 1 base on V and 3 bases on J, and the germline ends lie 16 bases apart. Including cysteine and phenylalanine, the CDR3 has 17 amino acids. This entry keeps only the CDR3 DNA: 51 bases, framed from base 1. What the study reported, not specific to this receptor: In both this cohort and an independent cohort of under 450 donors, the cumulative frequency of public TCR beta family members distinguished carriers of CMV infection plus the relevant HLA type. The ex vivo response was dominated by HLA-C-restricted CMV-specific TCR beta clonotypes, and the single most frequent clonotype in two of eight donors was supplied by these HLA-C-restricted clonotypes.

Reads for this sample came from an Illumina HiSeq 1500. TCRdb reprocessed the public reads (quality trimming at Q25 with fastp, clone calling with MiXCR) and kept in-frame beta chains. When rows share a CDR3 protein, they turn into one entry using the most common DNA and genes. The sample contains tens of thousands of distinct CDR3 sequences, 4% of them found a single time. The ten largest clonotypes hold approximately 20% of the sample. This sequence uses TRBV7-3 and TRBJ2-1; the D gene identity is not certain. The TCR comes from a human donor in good health (CMV status not recorded). Some clones in this sample may be carry-over from other donors' samples. Input material: PBMCs. At the DNA level, the sequence is TGTGCCAGCAGCTTAATGAGTATAGTGGGCGACTACAATGAGCAGTTCTTC. This encodes CASSLMSIVGDYNEQFF.